The sequence of this T cell receptor beta chain was determined in a study of blood T cell repertoires in COVID-19 (dated by TCRdb to 2018 to 2020). For the study in its entirety: Collaborator samples came from the United States, Italy and Spain and covered acute and convalescent phases of COVID-19. The prospective study material was composed of cDNA or gDNA derived from T cells, B-cell-depleted T cells, or PBMCs. The dataset comprised deeply sampled blood TCRbeta repertoires from subjects exposed to, actively infected with, or recovered from COVID-19. The repertoires were made available in a free public database intended to serve as a resource for research on the immune response to SARS-CoV-2. The samples were drawn from the first 160 participants of the ongoing ImmuneRACE study and from over a thousand subjects provided by 6 global collaborators. A de-identified subject ID, COVID-19 status, age in years and sex were almost always included in the sample metadata. Where HLA class I and class II types were available, the types were taken from metadata supplied by the sample provider, not from assay-based typing.

In the case of this clone: Its recognized antigen is unknown. No base-level quality is on record; no much larger clone is a single base apart.

Another Seattle source contributed samples from volunteer blood donors who had recovered from COVID-19. Whole blood was collected in K2EDTA tubes by collaborating institutions according to the institutions' own protocols. For TCRbeta analysis, collaborators shipped samples in one of three forms: frozen whole blood, isolated PBMCs, or DNA extracted from either of those sample types. The immunoSEQ Assay, a bias-controlled multiplex PCR, was used to amplify TCRbeta CDR3 regions from genomic DNA. Per the authors' processing: Within the assay, amplification of reference gene primers was used to estimate how many nucleated cells each sample contained. To quantify the absolute abundance of each unique TCRbeta CDR3 rearrangement, sequence reads were collapsed and filtered. For each sample, productive Simpson clonality was calculated by taking the square root of Simpson's diversity index across productive rearrangements. TCRdb carries this immuneACCESS record with in-frame sequences only. Its versions omit some clonotypes, under half of them owing to an unresolved V gene in the studies checked, with the rest unexplained. D and trimming were read from the DNA, whereas the V and J calls and clone size are those reported in that table. The sample contains approximately 250,000 clones, around 86% of them found a single time. The ten largest clonotypes hold around 2.2% of the sample.

The full study reports these points: Clinical and demographic metadata were provided uncurated, with the amount varying by source and participant.

Sequencing used peripheral blood. The TCR comes from a man aged 30 to 45 who had recovered from COVID-19.

The CDR3 has the sequence CASRWTGESDTQYF. The sequenced DNA: TGTGCCAGCAGGTGGACAGGGGAGTCCGATACGCAGTATTTT. The V and J genes are TRBV5-4 and TRBJ2-3, with TRBD1 matching 9 junction bases. After removal of 5 bases from V and 6 bases from J, the junction retains 7 bases not matched to a gene. CDR1 and CDR2 were assigned from the germline V gene (reference sequence) as SGHNT and YYREEE. The CDR3 sequence holds 14 residues, the cysteine and phenylalanine included. The CDR3 DNA has 42 bases and is translated from base 1.